A selection of T cell receptor beta chains follows, all from one sample in a study of blood T cell repertoires in COVID-19. Profiling relied on immunoSEQ multiplex PCR, and the TCRdb table lists in-frame clones only, not all of them. The sample carries under 55,000 clones, 80% to 85% recorded once. The sequenced sample was peripheral blood. All receptors come from a man aged 45-65 years with acute or convalescent COVID-19. The CDR3 runs from the conserved cysteine through the conserved F or W. A D gene is named only where the DNA matches it firmly. Part of the rows lack a size; the others show once, few, many or a class for expanded clones.

d_gene: .
j_gene: TRBJ1-4
v_gene: TRBV6-5
abundance: .
CDR3nt: TGTGCCAGCAGTTTGAGAGGGAATAGGGCAGAAAAACTGTTTTTT
CDR3aa: CASSLRGNRAEKLFF

d_gene: TRBD1
j_gene: TRBJ2-5
v_gene: TRBV15
abundance: .
CDR3nt: TGTGCCACCAGCAGAGCTACCGGGGACAACAGGGGCTATCGTCGGGAGACCCAGTACTTC
CDR3aa: CATSRATGDNRGYRRETQYF

d_gene: TRBD2
j_gene: TRBJ2-3
v_gene: TRBV9
abundance: .
CDR3nt: TGTGCCAGCAGCGTTAACGGGAGGTCAAGCACAGATACGCAGTATTTT
CDR3aa: CASSVNGRSSTDTQYF

d_gene: .
j_gene: TRBJ2-7
v_gene: TRBV7-6
abundance: .
CDR3nt: TGTGCCAGCAGCTTAGGGAGTTCCCCCTACGAGCAGTACTTC
CDR3aa: CASSLGSSPYEQYF

d_gene: .
j_gene: TRBJ2-1
v_gene: TRBV19
abundance: .
CDR3nt: TGTGCCAGTAACGAACAACAGGGTCGCTCCTACAATGAGCAGTTCTTC
CDR3aa: CASNEQQGRSYNEQFF

d_gene: .
j_gene: TRBJ1-1
v_gene: TRBV4-1
abundance: .
CDR3nt: TGCGCCAGCAGCCAGACGGGACAGAACACTGAAGCTTTCTTT
CDR3aa: CASSQTGQNTEAFF

d_gene: .
j_gene: TRBJ1-4
v_gene: TRBV4-2
abundance: .
CDR3nt: TGTGCCAGCAGCCGGGCGGGGGGTTCCAATGAAAAACTGTTTTTT
CDR3aa: CASSRAGGSNEKLFF

d_gene: TRBD1
j_gene: TRBJ1-1
v_gene: TRBV28
abundance: once
CDR3nt: TGTGCCAGCAGTTTGGGGGGACAGGGGGTGAGGGAAGCTTTCTTT
CDR3aa: CASSLGGQGVREAFF

d_gene: TRBD1
j_gene: TRBJ1-1
v_gene: TRBV9
abundance: .
CDR3nt: TGTGCCAGCAGCCGTGGACAGGCCAACACTGAAGCTTTCTTT
CDR3aa: CASSRGQANTEAFF

d_gene: TRBD1
j_gene: TRBJ1-2
v_gene: TRBV11-2
abundance: once
CDR3nt: TGTGCCAGCAGCTCACTTTCGCGACAGGGGAGAGATGGGTATGGCTACACCTTC
CDR3aa: CASSSLSRQGRDGYGYTF

d_gene: .
j_gene: TRBJ1-3
v_gene: TRBV30
abundance: .
CDR3nt: TGTGCCTGGACTTCCTCTGGAAACACCATATATTTT
CDR3aa: CAWTSSGNTIYF

d_gene: .
j_gene: TRBJ2-2
v_gene: TRBV5-1
abundance: .
CDR3nt: TGCGCCAGCATGGAGAGAAGCACCGGGGAGCTGTTTTTT
CDR3aa: CASMERSTGELFF

d_gene: .
j_gene: TRBJ2-3
v_gene: TRBV6-5
abundance: .
CDR3nt: TGTGCCAGCACCTACAGGGGCACAGATACGCAGTATTTT
CDR3aa: CASTYRGTDTQYF

d_gene: TRBD1
j_gene: TRBJ1-2
v_gene: TRBV5-5
abundance: .
CDR3nt: TGTGCCAGCAGCCCGGGACAGGCAAACTATGGCTACACCTTC
CDR3aa: CASSPGQANYGYTF

d_gene: TRBD1
j_gene: TRBJ2-7
v_gene: TRBV28
abundance: once
CDR3nt: TGTGCCAGCAGTCTATCGGGACAGGACTACGAGCAGTACTTC
CDR3aa: CASSLSGQDYEQYF

d_gene: TRBD1
j_gene: TRBJ2-5
v_gene: TRBV14
abundance: .
CDR3nt: TGTGCCAGCAGCCTAATCGGACAGGTGGGGGAGACCCAGTACTTC
CDR3aa: CASSLIGQVGETQYF

d_gene: .
j_gene: TRBJ1-6
v_gene: TRBV19
abundance: .
CDR3nt: TGTGCCAGTAGTATAGGAAGCAGAGGGAATTCACCCCTCCACTTT
CDR3aa: CASSIGSRGNSPLHF

d_gene: TRBD2
j_gene: TRBJ2-3
v_gene: TRBV11-2
abundance: .
CDR3nt: TGTGCCAGCAGCTTAGATTGGACTAGCATAGATACGCAGTATTTT
CDR3aa: CASSLDWTSIDTQYF

d_gene: TRBD2
j_gene: TRBJ2-3
v_gene: TRBV6-4
abundance: .
CDR3nt: TGTGCCAGCAGTGTGGAGGCTAGCGGGGGGCTGAGCACAGATACGCAGTATTTT
CDR3aa: CASSVEASGGLSTDTQYF

d_gene: .
j_gene: TRBJ2-1
v_gene: TRBV6-5
abundance: .
CDR3nt: TGTGCCAGCAGCCCGGGACATGGGTCCTACAATGAGCAGTTCTTC
CDR3aa: CASSPGHGSYNEQFF

d_gene: .
j_gene: TRBJ2-2
v_gene: TRBV7-9
abundance: once
CDR3nt: TGTGCCAGCAGCCCCCCGGGGGGCGGAATCGGGGAGCTGTTTTTT
CDR3aa: CASSPPGGGIGELFF

d_gene: .
j_gene: TRBJ2-5
v_gene: TRBV3-1/TRBV3-2
abundance: .
CDR3nt: TGTGCCAGCAGCCAAAGCCGAGGGACCCAGTACTTC
CDR3aa: CASSQSRGTQYF

d_gene: .
j_gene: TRBJ2-7
v_gene: TRBV6-5
abundance: .
CDR3nt: TGTGCCAGCTACGACAACCCTACCGAGCAGTACTTC
CDR3aa: CASYDNPTEQYF

d_gene: .
j_gene: TRBJ1-2
v_gene: TRBV5-1
abundance: .
CDR3nt: TGCGCCAGCAGCTTCTCCGTTTCAGATCCAAATTTTTATGGCTACACCTTC
CDR3aa: CASSFSVSDPNFYGYTF

d_gene: .
j_gene: TRBJ1-5
v_gene: TRBV4-1
abundance: .
CDR3nt: TGCGCCAGCAGCCGTCTGGCACATAGCAATCAGCCCCAGCATTTT
CDR3aa: CASSRLAHSNQPQHF

d_gene: .
j_gene: TRBJ1-1
v_gene: TRBV12-3/TRBV12-4
abundance: .
CDR3nt: TGTGCCAGCAGTTCCAGGGGTGTGGAAGCTTTCTTT
CDR3aa: CASSSRGVEAFF

d_gene: TRBD1
j_gene: TRBJ1-1
v_gene: TRBV19
abundance: .
CDR3nt: TGTGCCCCCCTGGGGGACAGGGGGCTGGTGAACACTGAAGCTTTCTTT
CDR3aa: CAPLGDRGLVNTEAFF

d_gene: TRBD2
j_gene: TRBJ2-1
v_gene: TRBV28
abundance: .
CDR3nt: TGTGCCAGCAGTACCCTCTTTAGCGGGAGATCCAATGAGCAGTTCTTC
CDR3aa: CASSTLFSGRSNEQFF

d_gene: TRBD1
j_gene: TRBJ1-3
v_gene: TRBV18
abundance: once
CDR3nt: TGTGCCAGCTCATCGGGACAGCTATCTGGAAACACCATATATTTT
CDR3aa: CASSSGQLSGNTIYF

d_gene: TRBD1
j_gene: TRBJ1-4
v_gene: TRBV25-1
abundance: .
CDR3nt: TGTGCCAGCAGTGCCTACAGGGGGACGGCAACTAATGAAAAACTGTTTTTT
CDR3aa: CASSAYRGTATNEKLFF

d_gene: TRBD1
j_gene: TRBJ1-1
v_gene: TRBV4-2
abundance: .
CDR3nt: TGTGCCAGCAGCCTTCGCCGGGACAGGAACACTGAAGCTTTCTTT
CDR3aa: CASSLRRDRNTEAFF

d_gene: TRBD1
j_gene: TRBJ1-2
v_gene: TRBV15
abundance: .
CDR3nt: TGTGCCACCAGCCCGGGACAGGGTGGGTATGGCTACACCTTC
CDR3aa: CATSPGQGGYGYTF